The rows below give T cell receptor beta chains drawn from one sample of a study of T cell responses to AZD1222 COVID-19 vaccine. Using immunoSEQ multiplex PCR, the repertoire was profiled, and TCRdb retains in-frame clones only, with some absent. The table lists some 120,000 clones, roughly 88% of them singletons. The source material was peripheral blood, sampled on day 0 of AZD1222 vaccination. The receptors derive from an adult in good health. The CDR3 runs from the conserved cysteine through the conserved F or W. Each record gives: J gene, D gene, V gene, CDR3 protein. D genes are given only for firm matches.

TRBJ2-2 TRBD1 TRBV4-1 CASSQPGQGNGELFF
TRBJ2-2 . TRBV7-9 CAISHGELFF
TRBJ1-4 . TRBV28 CASSLWPNVEKLFF
TRBJ2-2 . TRBV7-6 CASSSPRGLTPGTGELFF
TRBJ1-3 TRBD1 TRBV6-5 CASSYSLRTGGNTIYF
TRBJ1-1 . TRBV2 CASSDFLGAGNTEAFF
TRBJ1-6 . TRBV3-1/TRBV3-2 CANHFRYNSPLHF
TRBJ1-1 . TRBV5-1 CASSLGAGVNTEAFF
TRBJ1-2 TRBD1 TRBV27 CASSSPGTGNYGYTF
TRBJ2-5 TRBD2 TRBV7-6 CASSPQGRATGGQYF
TRBJ1-2 . TRBV11-2 CASSSSFRRVYGYTF
TRBJ2-7 . TRBV6-6 CASRTSEEGYEQYF
TRBJ2-7 . TRBV5-1 CASSLGTDYSYEQYF
TRBJ2-1 TRBD2 TRBV7-8 CASSSPGGGTYNEQFF
TRBJ1-1 . TRBV23-1 CASSQSQNRELNTEAFF
TRBJ1-6 . TRBV12-5 CAGRGSSPLHF
TRBJ2-1 TRBD2 TRBV6-1 CASSDGLAGANEQFF
TRBJ2-7 . TRBV5-1 CASSLVRSGEQYF
TRBJ2-2 TRBD2 TRBV10-3 CAISGGLAGGGELFF
TRBJ1-5 . TRBV6-4 CASSDPGGQPQHF
TRBJ1-5 . TRBV28 CASSSEDRHYSNQPQHF
TRBJ2-2 . TRBV28 CASSSPGRTNTGELFF
TRBJ1-1 . TRBV7-9 CASSPRMTEDNTEAFF
TRBJ1-5 . TRBV28 CALQGPGSNQPQHF
TRBJ2-3 TRBD2 TRBV3-1/TRBV3-2 CASSQVRRTSGTDTQYF
TRBJ1-1 . TRBV10-3 CAIIGSPGTEAFF
TRBJ2-4 TRBD1 TRBV29-1 CSSLGDSAIQYF
TRBJ1-3 . TRBV28 CASSFRLNTIYF
TRBJ1-6 . TRBV6-1 CASSEGRILGPLHF
TRBJ2-1 . TRBV7-2 CASSRGTIEEQFF
TRBJ2-7 TRBD1 TRBV18 CASSPPLFGTGAYEQYF
TRBJ1-6 . TRBV18 CASSPGGQGTFSPLHF
TRBJ2-1 TRBD2 TRBV5-6 CASSSMTSGLNYNEQFF